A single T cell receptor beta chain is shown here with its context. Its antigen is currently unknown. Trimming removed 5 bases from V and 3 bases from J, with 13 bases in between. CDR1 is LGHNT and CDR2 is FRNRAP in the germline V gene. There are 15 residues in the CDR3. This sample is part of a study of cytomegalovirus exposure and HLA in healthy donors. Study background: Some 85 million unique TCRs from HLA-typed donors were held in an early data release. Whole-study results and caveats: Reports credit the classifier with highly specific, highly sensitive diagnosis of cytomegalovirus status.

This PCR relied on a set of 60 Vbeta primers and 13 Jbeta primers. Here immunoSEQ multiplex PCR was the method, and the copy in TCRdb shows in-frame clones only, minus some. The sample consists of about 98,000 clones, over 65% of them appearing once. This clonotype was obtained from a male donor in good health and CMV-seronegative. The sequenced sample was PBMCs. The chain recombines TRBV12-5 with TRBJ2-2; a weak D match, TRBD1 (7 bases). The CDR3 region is CASGPQGGYTGELFF. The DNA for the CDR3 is TGTGCTAGTGGTCCCCAGGGGGGTTACACCGGGGAGCTGTTTTTT.